Listed below are T cell receptor beta chains from one sample, sequenced in a study of response to subunit inactivated influenza vaccine. Via MiXCR, TCRdb re-called the RT-PCR reads, giving one row per CDR3 protein. Of 650,000 to 800,000 distinct CDR3 sequences in the sample, approximately 17% are singletons; the top ten hold approximately 10%. Here the sequenced sample was PBMCs from blood, taken more than 4 days after vaccination. The receptors stem from a man over 45 who received an inactivated influenza vaccine. CDR3s include the opening cysteine and the closing phenylalanine or tryptophan. A D gene is named only where the DNA matches it firmly. For some rows the clone size is stated as once, few or many, or as a class when expanded; others skip it.

size	D	V	J	DNA	CDR3
-	-	TRBV7-2	TRBJ1-4	TGTGCCAGCAGCCTATGGCCAGGGGACGAAAAACTGTTTTTT	CASSLWPGDEKLFF
few	TRBD1	TRBV5-6	TRBJ2-7	TGTGCCAGCAGCCGGACAGGGCCTACGGAGCAGTACTTC	CASSRTGPTEQYF
few	TRBD1	TRBV15	TRBJ1-6	TGTGCCACCAGCAGAGATCGAGGGGGCGGTTCACCCCTCCACTTT	CATSRDRGGGSPLHF
-	-	TRBV3-1	TRBJ2-1	TGTGCCAGCAGCGAGACAAGGAGCTCCTACAATGAGCAGTTCTTC	CASSETRSSYNEQFF
-	TRBD2	TRBV5-6	TRBJ2-3	TGTGCCAGCAGCTTGGATGCGGGGGTGAGAAATACGCAGTATTTT	CASSLDAGVRNTQYF
few	-	TRBV20-1	TRBJ2-1	TGCAGTGCTGTCCAGGGACCGGGCGGGCAGTTCTTC	CSAVQGPGGQFF
few	-	TRBV20-1	TRBJ1-2	TGCAGTGCTAGAGATTCAGCAGGGACCAACTATGGCTACACCTTC	CSARDSAGTNYGYTF
few	TRBD2	TRBV2	TRBJ2-7	TGTGCCAGCAGACCCAGTGGTAGCGGGCTTTACGAGCAGTACTTC	CASRPSGSGLYEQYF
few	-	TRBV7-2	TRBJ1-4	TGTGCCAGCAGCTGGACAGTACGGAGGGAAAAACTGTTTTTT	CASSWTVRREKLFF
-	-	TRBV7-2	TRBJ2-7	TGTGCCAGCAGCTTATGGAAGGGCTCCTACGAGCAGTACTTC	CASSLWKGSYEQYF
-	TRBD1	TRBV5-1	TRBJ1-1	TGCGCCAGCAGCCCGGGACAGAAGACTGAAGCTTTCTTT	CASSPGQKTEAFF
few	TRBD2	TRBV29-1	TRBJ2-5	TGCAGCGTGGGACCCGGGACTAGTCCGCGGGAGACCCAGTACTTC	CSVGPGTSPRETQYF
few	TRBD1	TRBV2	TRBJ1-3	TGTGCCAGCAGTGTTGGGACAGCGGGCTCTGGAAACACCATATATTTT	CASSVGTAGSGNTIYF
-	TRBD2	TRBV20-1	TRBJ2-3	TGCAGTGCTAGCGGGGGGGGCCTGGATACGCAGTATTTT	CSASGGGLDTQYF
few	-	TRBV4-2	TRBJ2-4	TGTGCCAGCAGCCAAAGGCCCATCGACATTCAGTACTTC	CASSQRPIDIQYF
-	-	TRBV7-9	TRBJ2-1	TGTGCCAGCAGCGCGGGGGCGGGAGCCTCCTACAATGAGCAGTTCTTC	CASSAGAGASYNEQFF
few	-	TRBV7-2	TRBJ2-7	TGTGCCAGCAGCTCCGGGGGAAATACCTACGAGCAGTACTTC	CASSSGGNTYEQYF
few	TRBD2	TRBV29-1	TRBJ2-7	TGCAGCGTTGAGGGGGAGGGCCCATTTTACGAGCAGTACTTC	CSVEGEGPFYEQYF
few	TRBD1	TRBV15	TRBJ2-1	TGTGCCACCAGCAGAGATTTGAAGGGGGCCAATGAGCAGTTCTTC	CATSRDLKGANEQFF
many	TRBD1	TRBV7-9	TRBJ2-7	TGTGCCAGCACCCCCACAGGGGGGACAGGGACCTACGAGCAGTACTTC	CASTPTGGTGTYEQYF
-	-	TRBV20-1	TRBJ2-1	TGCAGTGCTAGCGCCGCGGACACTCACAACAATGAGCAGTTCTTC	CSASAADTHNNEQFF
-	TRBD1	TRBV10-2	TRBJ1-2	TGCGCCAGCAGTGAGTCGGACAGGGGAGCTAACTATGGCTACACCTTC	CASSESDRGANYGYTF
few	-	TRBV4-2	TRBJ2-3	TGTGCCAGTAGCCACAGGACAGATACGCAGTATTTT	CASSHRTDTQYF
few	-	TRBV10-3	TRBJ2-1	TGTGCCATCAGTGAGTCGGACACCCCCTACAATGAGCAGTTCTTC	CAISESDTPYNEQFF